Following are 12 T cell receptor beta chains from one sample sequenced in a study of T cells in tuberculosis. TCRdb keeps only in-frame clones here, not all; method: immunoSEQ multiplex PCR. The sample includes 25,000 to 40,000 clones, around 93% of them seen just once. The sequenced sample consisted of PBMCs. All receptors derive from a donor aged 10-35 years with latent tuberculosis or without tuberculosis infection. Some clones in this sample may be carry-over from other donors' samples.

The CDR3 DNA is TGTGCCAGCAGGACAACCGGACAGGGAGGCACTGAAGCTTTCTTT. Amino acids: CASRTTGQGGTEAFF. The rearrangement links TRBV2 to TRBJ1-1, with TRBD1 identical over 8 bases. The germline V gene encodes CDR1 SNHLY and CDR2 FYNNEI. The CDR3 has 15 residues. With 6 bases clipped from V and 4 bases from J, the junction kept 10 bases outside the gene matches.

The CDR3 is CASSVSPGSYEQYF. CDR3 DNA: TGTGCCAGCAGCGTAAGTCCAGGCTCCTACGAGCAGTACTTC. This chain connects TRBV9 to TRBJ2-7; D remains unclear. The CDR3 spans 14 residues. V lost 1 base and J 0 bases, leaving 8 bases between the germline ends. From germline, CDR1 is SGDLS and CDR2 YYNGEE.

The CDR3 nucleotides read TGTGCCAGCAGCTTAGAACAGGGGCGAAATGGCTACACCTTC. Translation gives CASSLEQGRNGYTF. The J gene is TRBJ1-2, the V gene TRBV13, with 7 bases aligning to TRBD1. Unmatched junction bases numbered 5, after V lost 1 base and J lost 6 bases. This CDR3 region has 14 residues. Germline CDR1 PRHDT, CDR2 FYEKMQ (reference sequence).

This clone appeared a single time. The gene calls are TRBV2 and TRBJ1-6; D unclear. V was trimmed by 2 bases and J by 10 bases, leaving 15 bases between them. The CDR3 sequence is 15 residues long. Germline-derived CDR1 and CDR2 are SNHLY and FYNNEI. The CDR3 protein is CASSEWSDERSPLHF. The DNA of the CDR3 is TGTGCCAGCAGTGAATGGTCAGACGAGCGATCACCCCTCCACTTT.

V gene TRBV20-1 combines with J gene TRBJ2-7; no definite D call. Germline CDR1 DFQATT, CDR2 SNEGSKA (reference sequence). Trimming cost V 6 bases and J 3 bases, with 9 bases left between them. The CDR3 is 11 amino acids. The CDR3 region is CSAHYLYEQYF. CDR3 nucleotide sequence: TGCAGTGCCCACTATCTCTACGAGCAGTACTTC.

This chain connects TRBV19 to TRBJ1-1; weak D call: TRBD1 (5 bases). The CDR3 runs 16 residues. CDR1 and CDR2 from the germline V gene are LNHDA and SQIVND (reference sequence). Trimming took off 1 base at V and 4 bases at J, with 16 bases between the two ends. The CDR3 DNA reads as TGTGCCAGTAGTATAGGCAACGGAGGGGCGGTCACTGAAGCTTTCTTT. Protein: CASSIGNGGAVTEAFF. Based on the CDR3 plus reference TRBV19 and TRBJ1-1, the full variable domain is DGGITQSPKYLFRKEGQNVTLSCEQNLNHDAMYWYRQDPGQGLRLIYYSQIVNDFQKGDIAEGYSVSREKKESFPLTVTSAQKNPTAFYLCASSIGNGGAVTEAFFGQGTRLTVV.

The J gene is TRBJ1-5, the V gene TRBV15, with 8 positions matching TRBD1. CDR3 length: 14 amino acids. The germline gives CDR1 LNHNV, CDR2 YYDKDF (reference sequence). J gave up 6 bases and V 5 bases, and 6 bases lay outside the gene matches. CDR3 DNA: TGTGCCACCAGCGAGACAGGGGCTGTTCAGCCCCAGCATTTT. Its protein product is CATSETGAVQPQHF. Together with reference TRBV15 and TRBJ1-5, the CDR3 gives the full variable domain: DAMVIQNPRYQVTQFGKPVTLSCSQTLNHNVMYWYQQKSSQAPKLLFHYYDKDFNNEADTPDNFQSRRPNTSFCFLDIRSPGLGDTAMYLCATSETGAVQPQHFGDGTRLSIL.

The chain recombines TRBV5-1 with TRBJ1-1; 7 nucleotides line up with TRBD1. V shed 4 bases, J shed 4 bases, and the junction held 7 bases outside the gene matches. The CDR3 totals 14 residues. CDR1 is SGHRS, CDR2 YFSETQ, per germline. Here the CDR3 reads CASSRQGGTTEAFF. CDR3 DNA sequence: TGCGCCAGCAGCCGACAGGGTGGGACCACTGAAGCTTTCTTT. Full variable domain (remainder filled in from reference TRBV5-1 and TRBJ1-1): KAGVTQTPRYLIKTRGQQVTLSCSPISGHRSVSWYQQTPGQGLQFLFEYFSETQRNKGNFPGRFSGRQFSNSRSEMNVSTLELGDSALYLCASSRQGGTTEAFFGQGTRLTVV.

This chain links TRBV5-1 with TRBJ2-3; D might be TRBD2 (6 bases). Germline CDR1 reads SGHRS; CDR2 reads YFSETQ. This CDR3 is 15 amino acids long. V was cut by 7 bases and J by 1 base, with 16 bases left in between. CDR3 DNA: TGCGCCAGCGGGTATTGGGGGGTTGGCACAGATACGCAGTATTTT. Residues: CASGYWGVGTDTQYF.

J is TRBJ2-1 and V is TRBV10-1, with 8 bases fitting TRBD2. CDR1 and CDR2 from the germline V gene are WNHNN and SYGVQD (reference sequence). The J segment lost 6 bases and the V segment lost 6 bases, leaving 4 bases of the junction unmatched. CDR3 length: 13 amino acids. The CDR3 spells CASRFGLANEQFF. In DNA form, the CDR3 reads TGCGCCAGCAGGTTCGGACTAGCCAATGAGCAGTTCTTC.

The V call is TRBV9, the J call TRBJ2-1; 11 bases agree with TRBD2. This CDR3 comprises 15 residues. Trimming removed 2 bases from V and 3 bases from J; junction bases left unmatched: 1. Germline V CDR1 and CDR2: SGDLS, YYNGEE. The CDR3 coding sequence is TGTGCCAGCAGCGTGGGACTAGCGGTCTACAATGAGCAGTTCTTC. Translating gives CASSVGLAVYNEQFF.

The chain recombines TRBV25-1 with TRBJ1-1; D perhaps matches TRBD1 (6 bases). V lost 6 bases and J 2 bases, leaving 22 bases between the germline ends. The CDR3 is 17 amino acids. CDR1 is MGHDK, CDR2 SYGVNS, per germline. CDR3 sequence reads: CASSEPMGRGPNTEAFF. Written as DNA, the CDR3 is TGTGCCAGCAGCGAACCGATGGGCAGGGGTCCTAACACTGAAGCTTTCTTT. The full variable domain, rest sourced from reference TRBV25-1 and TRBJ1-1, is EADIYQTPRYLVIGTGKKITLECSQTMGHDKMYWYQQDPGMELHLIHYSYGVNSTEKGDLSSESTVSRIRTEHFPLTLESARPSHTSQYLCASSEPMGRGPNTEAFFGQGTRLTVV.